The entry below describes one TCR beta chain. These data come from a study of blood T cell repertoires in COVID-19. Study at large: Researchers got acute and convalescent COVID-19 samples from the United States, Italy and Spain. Sources were T cells, B-cell-depleted T cells, or PBMCs; the material itself was cDNA or gDNA.

The germline V gene encodes CDR1 SGDLS and CDR2 YYNGEE. The CDR3 contains 15 residues. The V end lost 0 bases, the J end lost 1 base, and 10 bases lay between the germline ends. How the authors handled the data: For nucleated cells, counts were estimated from reference gene primer amplification. Using immunoSEQ multiplex PCR, the repertoire was profiled, and TCRdb retains in-frame clones only, with some absent. D and trimming come from the DNA, and the V and J calls and clone size come from that table. The table lists around 200,000 clones, roughly nine tenths of them singletons, with around 7% in the top ten.

The origin of this receptor is a man aged 40-55 years with acute or convalescent COVID-19. Source material: peripheral blood. V gene TRBV9 combines with J gene TRBJ1-1; possibly TRBD1 for D (5 bases). This chain's CDR3 is CASSVVGHENTEAFF. CDR3 bases: TGTGCCAGCAGCGTAGTGGGGCACGAGAACACTGAAGCTTTCTTT.